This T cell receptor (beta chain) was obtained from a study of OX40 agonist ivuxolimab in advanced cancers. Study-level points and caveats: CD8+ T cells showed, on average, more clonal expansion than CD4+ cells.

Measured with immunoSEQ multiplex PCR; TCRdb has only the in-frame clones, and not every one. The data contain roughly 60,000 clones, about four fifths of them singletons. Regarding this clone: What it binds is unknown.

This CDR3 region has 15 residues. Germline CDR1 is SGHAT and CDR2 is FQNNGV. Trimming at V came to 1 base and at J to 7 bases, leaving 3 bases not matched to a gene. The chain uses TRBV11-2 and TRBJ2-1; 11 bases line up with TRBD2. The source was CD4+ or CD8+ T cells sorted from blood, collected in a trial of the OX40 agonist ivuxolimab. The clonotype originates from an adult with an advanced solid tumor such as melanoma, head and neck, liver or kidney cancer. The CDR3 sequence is CASSLVASGRNEQFF. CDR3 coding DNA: TGTGCCAGCAGCTTAGTGGCTAGCGGGAGGAATGAGCAGTTCTTC.